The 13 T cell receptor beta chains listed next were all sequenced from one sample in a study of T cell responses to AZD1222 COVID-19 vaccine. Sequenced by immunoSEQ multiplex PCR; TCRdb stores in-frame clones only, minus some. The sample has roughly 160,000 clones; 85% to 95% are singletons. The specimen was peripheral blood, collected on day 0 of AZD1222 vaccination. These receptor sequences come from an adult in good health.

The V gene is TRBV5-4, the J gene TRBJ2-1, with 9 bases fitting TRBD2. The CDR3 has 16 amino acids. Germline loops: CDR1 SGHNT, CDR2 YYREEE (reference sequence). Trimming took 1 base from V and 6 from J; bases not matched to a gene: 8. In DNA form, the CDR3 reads TGTGCCAGCAGCTTGAGCGGGGGGACGGTATTCAATGAGCAGTTCTTC. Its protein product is CASSLSGGTVFNEQFF.

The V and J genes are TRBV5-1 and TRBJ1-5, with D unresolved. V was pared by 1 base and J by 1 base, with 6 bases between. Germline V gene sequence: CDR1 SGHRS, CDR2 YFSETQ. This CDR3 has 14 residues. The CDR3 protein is CASSLSGSNQPQHF. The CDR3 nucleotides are TGCGCCAGCAGCTTGAGTGGCAGCAATCAGCCCCAGCATTTT.

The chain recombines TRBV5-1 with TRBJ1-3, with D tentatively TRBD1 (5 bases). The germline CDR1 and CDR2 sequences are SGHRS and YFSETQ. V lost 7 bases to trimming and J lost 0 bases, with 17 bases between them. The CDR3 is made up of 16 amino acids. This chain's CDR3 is CASFRGDRGSGNTIYF. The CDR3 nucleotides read TGCGCCAGCTTTCGAGGGGACCGCGGCTCTGGAAACACCATATATTTT.

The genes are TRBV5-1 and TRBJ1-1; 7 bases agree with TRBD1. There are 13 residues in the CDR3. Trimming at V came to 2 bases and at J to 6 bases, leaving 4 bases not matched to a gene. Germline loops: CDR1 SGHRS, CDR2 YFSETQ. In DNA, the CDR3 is TGCGCCAGCAGCTTACCGGGACAGCCTGAAGCTTTCTTT. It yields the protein CASSLPGQPEAFF. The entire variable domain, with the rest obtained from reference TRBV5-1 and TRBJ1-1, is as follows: KAGVTQTPRYLIKTRGQQVTLSCSPISGHRSVSWYQQTPGQGLQFLFEYFSETQRNKGNFPGRFSGRQFSNSRSEMNVSTLELGDSALYLCASSLPGQPEAFFGQGTRLTVV.

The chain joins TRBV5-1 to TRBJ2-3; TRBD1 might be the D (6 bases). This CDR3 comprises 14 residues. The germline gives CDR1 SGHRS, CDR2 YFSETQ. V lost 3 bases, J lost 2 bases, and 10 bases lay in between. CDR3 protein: CASSSDRTTDTQYF. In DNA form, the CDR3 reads TGCGCCAGCAGCTCGGACAGAACCACAGATACGCAGTATTTT.

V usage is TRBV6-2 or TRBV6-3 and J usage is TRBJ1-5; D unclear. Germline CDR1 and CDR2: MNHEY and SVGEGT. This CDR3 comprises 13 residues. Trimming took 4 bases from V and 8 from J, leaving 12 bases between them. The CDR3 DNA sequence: TGTGCCAGCAGTTTCTCCGAGGGAAAGCCCCAGCATTTT. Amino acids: CASSFSEGKPQHF.

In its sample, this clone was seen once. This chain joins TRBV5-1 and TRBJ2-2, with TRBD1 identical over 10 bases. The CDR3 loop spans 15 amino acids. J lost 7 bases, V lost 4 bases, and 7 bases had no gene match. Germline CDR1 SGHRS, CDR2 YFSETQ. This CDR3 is CASSRGQGDGGELFF. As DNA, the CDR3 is TGCGCCAGCAGCCGCGGACAGGGGGACGGCGGGGAGCTGTTTTTT.

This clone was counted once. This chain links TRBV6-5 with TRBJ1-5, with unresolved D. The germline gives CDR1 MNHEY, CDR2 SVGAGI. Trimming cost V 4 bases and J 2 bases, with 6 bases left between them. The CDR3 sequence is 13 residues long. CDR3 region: CASSSTGNQPQHF. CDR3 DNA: TGTGCCAGCAGTTCCACGGGCAATCAGCCCCAGCATTTT.

The CDR3 reads CSVESPSTNTGELFF. CDR3 coding DNA: TGCAGCGTTGAATCCCCGTCCACGAACACCGGGGAGCTGTTTTTT. The rearrangement uses TRBV29-1 and TRBJ2-2; no reliable D call. CDR3 size: 15 residues. The V and J ends lost 2 bases and 0 bases respectively, with 10 bases between them. Germline-derived CDR1 and CDR2 are SQVTM and ANQGSEA.

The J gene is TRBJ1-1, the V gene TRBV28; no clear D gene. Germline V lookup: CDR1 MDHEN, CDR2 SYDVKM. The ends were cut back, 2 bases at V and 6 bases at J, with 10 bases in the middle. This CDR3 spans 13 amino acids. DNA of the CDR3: TGTGCCAGCAGTTTAGAGGGCGCCCCTGAAGCTTTCTTT. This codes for CASSLEGAPEAFF.

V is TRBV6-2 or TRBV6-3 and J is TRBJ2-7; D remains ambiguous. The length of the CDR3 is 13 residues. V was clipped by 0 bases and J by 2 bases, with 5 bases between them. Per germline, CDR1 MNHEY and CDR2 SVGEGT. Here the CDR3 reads CASSYSDPYEQYF. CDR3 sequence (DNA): TGTGCCAGCAGTTACTCTGACCCCTACGAGCAGTACTTC.

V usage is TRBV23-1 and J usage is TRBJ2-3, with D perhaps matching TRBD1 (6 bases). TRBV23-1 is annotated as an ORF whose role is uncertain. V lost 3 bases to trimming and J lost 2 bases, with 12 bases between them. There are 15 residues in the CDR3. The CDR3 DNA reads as TGCGCCAGCAGTCATGTGGGACACAACACAGATACGCAGTATTTT. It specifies CASSHVGHNTDTQYF.

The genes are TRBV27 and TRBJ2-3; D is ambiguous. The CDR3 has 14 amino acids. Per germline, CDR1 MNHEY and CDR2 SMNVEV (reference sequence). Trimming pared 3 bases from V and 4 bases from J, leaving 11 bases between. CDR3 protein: CASSFSKASDTQYF. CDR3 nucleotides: TGTGCCAGCAGTTTTTCAAAGGCTTCAGATACGCAGTATTTT.